The 17 T cell receptor beta chains presented below share a single source sample, sequenced in a study of blood T cell repertoires in COVID-19. TCRdb keeps only in-frame clones here, not all; method: immunoSEQ multiplex PCR. The sample has 250,000 to 300,000 clones; about four fifths are singletons. The specimen sequenced was peripheral blood. Receptors originate from an older woman with active or convalescent COVID-19.

This sequence joins TRBV5-4 and TRBJ2-1, with a weak D call TRBD2 (6 bases). Trimming took 3 bases from V and 1 from J, leaving 14 bases between them. The CDR3 is made up of 16 amino acids. Germline-derived CDR1 and CDR2 are SGHNT and YYREEE (reference sequence). CDR3 sequence: CASSSSLGRSYNEQFF. The CDR3 nucleotides are TGTGCCAGCAGCTCTTCCTTGGGGAGGTCCTACAATGAGCAGTTCTTC. The entire variable domain, with the rest obtained from reference TRBV5-4 and TRBJ2-1, is as follows: ETGVTQSPTHLIKTRGQQVTLRCSSQSGHNTVSWYQQALGQGPQFIFQYYREEENGRGNFPPRFSGLQFPNYSSELNVNALELDDSALYLCASSSSLGRSYNEQFFGPGTRLTVL.

J is TRBJ2-1 and V is TRBV21-1; TRBD1 is taken as the D call from the table, unchecked against the DNA. TRBV21-1 is noted as a pseudogene. This CDR3 is 15 amino acids long. The CDR3 bases are TGTGCCAGCAGCAAAGACGGCCAGGGGTTTGGTGAGCAGTTCTTC. Encoded protein: CASSKDGQGFGEQFF.

The chain uses TRBV5-1 and TRBJ1-5; 8 bases map to TRBD1. V lost 3 bases, J lost 9 bases, and 5 bases stayed unmatched. Germline CDR1 reads SGHRS; CDR2 reads YFSETQ. This CDR3 region has 13 residues. For the CDR3, the DNA is TGCGCCAGCAGCTGGACAGGGAACCCGCCCCAGCATTTT. Its translation is CASSWTGNPPQHF.

The rearrangement joins TRBV3-1 (or the pseudogene TRBV3-2) to TRBJ1-4, with unresolved D. CDR3 size: 15 residues. Germline CDR1 reads LGHDT; CDR2 reads YNNKEL (reference sequence). Trimming removed 1 base at V and 9 bases at J, with 15 bases between. The CDR3 DNA follows: TGTGCCAGCAGCCAAGCGACCAGGTTAGGTCAAAAACTGTTTTTT. Its translation is CASSQATRLGQKLFF.

CDR3: CARVVNRGQDYGYTF. In nucleotides, the CDR3 is TGTGCCAGGGTCGTAAACAGGGGGCAGGACTATGGCTACACCTTC. The V and J genes are TRBV2 and TRBJ1-2; the match to TRBD1 covers 9 bases. V gave up 9 bases and J gave up 3 bases; unmatched junction bases: 11. The CDR3 is made up of 15 amino acids. Germline-derived CDR1 and CDR2 are SNHLY and FYNNEI.

The chain couples TRBV4-1 to TRBJ2-4; tentative D call: TRBD2 (6 bases). Trimming left V 0 bases short and J 0 bases short, with 18 bases between. Germline loops: CDR1 MGHRA, CDR2 YSYEKL. The CDR3 loop spans 19 amino acids. This CDR3 reads CASSQDELAGALAKNIQYF. The CDR3 DNA is TGCGCCAGCAGCCAAGATGAACTAGCCGGGGCCCTAGCCAAAAACATTCAGTACTTC.

The chain carries TRBV27 and TRBJ2-7, with 9 nucleotides matching TRBD1. Per germline, CDR1 MNHEY and CDR2 SMNVEV (reference sequence). The CDR3 is 17 amino acids. The junction had 12 bases not matched to a gene; V was cut back by 4 bases and J by 2 bases. The CDR3 region is CASSSSGTGIPTYEQYF. DNA for the CDR3: TGTGCCAGCAGTTCCTCCGGGACAGGGATCCCCACCTACGAGCAGTACTTC.

In its sample, this clone was seen once. The chain combines TRBV6-5 with TRBJ2-7; the D is unclear. Trimming took off 2 bases at V and 3 bases at J, with 8 bases between the two ends. CDR1 is MNHEY and CDR2 is SVGAGI in the germline V gene. CDR3 length equals 13 residues. The CDR3 nucleotides are TGTGCCAGCAGTTACACGGGTTTCTACGAGCAGTACTTC. Its translation is CASSYTGFYEQYF.

This chain links TRBV9 with TRBJ1-2; 8 bases are a match to TRBD1. Germline CDR1 and CDR2: SGDLS and YYNGEE. Unmatched junction bases numbered 7, after V lost 3 bases and J lost 3 bases. This CDR3 has 15 residues. CDR3 loop: CASSEWDRRHYGYTF. The DNA for the CDR3 is TGTGCCAGCAGCGAGTGGGACAGGAGACACTATGGCTACACCTTC. The full variable domain, in which reference TRBV9 and TRBJ1-2 provide the parts outside the CDR3, is DSGVTQTPKHLITATGQRVTLRCSPRSGDLSVYWYQQSLDQGLQFLIQYYNGEERAKGNILERFSAQQFPDLHSELNLSSLELGDSALYFCASSEWDRRHYGYTFGSGTRLTVV.

J is TRBJ2-3 and V is TRBV19; 10 positions match TRBD2. J gave up 6 bases and V 3 bases, and 6 bases lay outside the gene matches. The CDR3 length is 15 residues. Germline CDR1 LNHDA, CDR2 SQIVND (reference sequence). The CDR3 bases are TGTGCCAGTAGTATTAGCGGGGGGCGTGGTGATACGCAGTATTTT. As protein: CASSISGGRGDTQYF.

The rearrangement joins TRBV2 to TRBJ2-1, with TRBD2 identical over 10 bases. The CDR3 covers 13 residues. The J segment lost 10 bases and the V segment lost 2 bases, leaving 2 bases of the junction unmatched. The germline V gene has CDR1 SNHLY and CDR2 FYNNEI. CDR3 DNA sequence: TGTGCCAGCAGTGAATCAGCGGGGGGGGAGCAGTTCTTC. Residues: CASSESAGGEQFF.

V and J are TRBV19 and TRBJ2-7, with TRBD1 matching over 7 bases. Losses at the gene ends were 3 bases for V and 2 bases for J; bases not matched to a gene: 7. CDR3 length: 15 residues. CDR1 and CDR2 from the germline V gene are LNHDA and SQIVND (reference sequence). CDR3 sequence reads: CASSIKQGPAYEQYF. DNA for the CDR3: TGTGCCAGTAGTATCAAACAGGGGCCGGCCTACGAGCAGTACTTC. Drawing the rest from reference TRBV19 and TRBJ2-7, the complete variable domain is DGGITQSPKYLFRKEGQNVTLSCEQNLNHDAMYWYRQDPGQGLRLIYYSQIVNDFQKGDIAEGYSVSREKKESFPLTVTSAQKNPTAFYLCASSIKQGPAYEQYFGPGTRLTVT.

This clone was seen only once. The CDR3 coding sequence is TGCGCCAGCAGTGAGGACAGGGAGTTGCCCTACGAGCAGTACTTC. Its protein is CASSEDRELPYEQYF. The J gene is TRBJ2-7, the V gene TRBV10-2; 7 nucleotides match TRBD1. The germline gives CDR1 WSHSY, CDR2 SAAADI. With V trimmed by 2 bases and J by 2 bases, 6 bases remained unmatched. This CDR3 has 15 amino acids.

This chain connects TRBV7-9 to TRBJ1-1; 10 positions agree with TRBD1. Germline V gene lookup returns CDR1 SEHNR and CDR2 FQNEAQ (reference sequence). The ends lost 5 bases at V and 7 bases at J; junction bases unmatched: 10. The CDR3 has 15 residues. For the CDR3, the DNA is TGTGCCAGCAGCCACGTTGACAGGGGGCCCGTTGAAGCTTTCTTT. Residues: CASSHVDRGPVEAFF. Looking up the rest from reference TRBV7-9 and TRBJ1-1 gives the full variable domain: DTGVSQNPRHKITKRGQNVTFRCDPISEHNRLYWYRQTLGQGPEFLTYFQNEAQLEKSRLLSDRFSAERPKGSFSTLEIQRTEQGDSAMYLCASSHVDRGPVEAFFGQGTRLTVV.

V gene TRBV6-5 combines with J gene TRBJ1-2; D might be TRBD1 (5 bases). CDR1 is MNHEY and CDR2 is SVGAGI in the germline V gene. The CDR3 totals 15 residues. Trimming pared 6 bases from V and 1 base from J, leaving 15 bases between. The CDR3 loop reads CASSPRRGSNYGYTF. The CDR3 nucleotides are TGTGCCAGCAGCCCCCGGCGGGGGAGTAACTATGGCTACACCTTC.

This clone was counted a single time. The chain carries TRBV7-2 and TRBJ2-7; 8 bases agree with TRBD2. Trimming cost V 3 bases and J 4 bases; bases outside gene matches: 8. Germline V CDR1 and CDR2: SGHTA, FQGNSA. The length of the CDR3 is 15 residues. The CDR3: CASSLEGLELYEQYF. Written as DNA, the CDR3 is TGTGCCAGCAGCTTGGAGGGACTAGAGCTATACGAGCAGTACTTC.

V and J are TRBV5-6 and TRBJ2-3; 12 bases fit TRBD2. V lost 5 bases to trimming and J lost 0 bases; unmatched junction nucleotides: 10. Germline V gene sequence: CDR1 SGHDT, CDR2 YYEEEE. There are 18 residues in the CDR3. CDR3 residues: CASRPLTSGGPSTDTQYF. CDR3 DNA: TGTGCCAGCAGACCTCTCACTAGCGGGGGGCCTAGCACAGATACGCAGTATTTT. The entire variable domain, with the rest obtained from reference TRBV5-6 and TRBJ2-3, is as follows: DAGVTQSPTHLIKTRGQQVTLRCSPKSGHDTVSWYQQALGQGPQFIFQYYEEEERQRGNFPDRFSGHQFPNYSSELNVNALLLGDSALYLCASRPLTSGGPSTDTQYFGPGTRLTVL.